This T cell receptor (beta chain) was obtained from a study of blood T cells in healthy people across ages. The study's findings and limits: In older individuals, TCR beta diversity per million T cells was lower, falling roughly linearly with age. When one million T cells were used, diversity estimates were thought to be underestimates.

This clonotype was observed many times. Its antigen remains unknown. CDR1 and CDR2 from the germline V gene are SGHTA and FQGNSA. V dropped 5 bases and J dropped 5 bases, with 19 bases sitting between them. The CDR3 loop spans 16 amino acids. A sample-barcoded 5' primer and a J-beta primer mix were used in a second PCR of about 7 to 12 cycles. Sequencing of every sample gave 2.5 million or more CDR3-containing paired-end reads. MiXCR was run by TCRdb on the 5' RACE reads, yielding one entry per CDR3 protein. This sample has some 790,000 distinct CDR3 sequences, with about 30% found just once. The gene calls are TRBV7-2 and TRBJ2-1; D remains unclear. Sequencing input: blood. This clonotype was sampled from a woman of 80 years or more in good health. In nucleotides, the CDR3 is TGTGCCAGCAGCCCCCGGATGTTATCCGGAGACAATGAGCAGTTCTTC. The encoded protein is CASSPRMLSGDNEQFF.